The next 24 T cell receptor beta chains were all read from a single sample in a study of cytomegalovirus exposure and HLA in healthy donors. Primers: 60 Vbeta forward and 13 Jbeta reverse. Clones were sequenced by immunoSEQ multiplex PCR, and TCRdb holds only the in-frame ones, with some missing. The clone table shows about 100,000 clones, with the ten largest holding 4.5% to 6.5%. Sequencing input: PBMCs. These receptors originate from a girl aged 5 to 17 in good health and CMV-seropositive.

The CDR3 loop is CASSLGTGVMRGKLFF. The CDR3, as DNA: TGTGCCAGCAGTCTTGGGACGGGGGTAATGAGGGGAAAACTGTTTTTT. The chain employs TRBV7-2 and TRBJ1-4; possibly TRBD1 for D (5 bases). V was pared by 6 bases and J by 10 bases, with 24 bases between. Germline-derived CDR1 and CDR2 are SGHTA and FQGNSA. This CDR3 has 16 amino acids.

The rearrangement uses TRBV11-1 and TRBJ1-1; no definite D call. Germline values: CDR1 SGHAT, CDR2 FQDESV (reference sequence). The CDR3 totals 13 residues. Trimming cost V 5 bases and J 8 bases, with 15 bases left between them. The CDR3 region is CASSADMGLEAFF. As DNA, the CDR3 is TGTGCCAGCAGCGCCGACATGGGTTTGGAAGCTTTCTTT.

The chain recombines TRBV5-5 with TRBJ2-6; no definite D call. CDR1 and CDR2 (germline): SGHKS, YYEKEE (reference sequence). Trimming removed 4 bases at V and 4 bases at J, with 9 bases between. This CDR3 is 14 amino acids long. The chain's CDR3 is CASSPDRGANVLTF. CDR3 nucleotide sequence: TGTGCCAGCAGCCCTGATAGAGGGGCCAACGTCCTGACTTTC.

This chain joins TRBV5-1 and TRBJ2-5; D remains unclear. The CDR3 is 15 amino acids. Per the germline V gene, CDR1 is SGHRS and CDR2 is YFSETQ. Trimming shortened V by 3 bases and J by 4 bases, and 16 bases separated the two germline ends. The CDR3 bases are TGCGCCAGCAGCTCCCCATTTTTGAGTGGAGAGACCCAGTACTTC. Protein sequence: CASSSPFLSGETQYF. Complete variable domain (other parts from reference TRBV5-1 and TRBJ2-5): KAGVTQTPRYLIKTRGQQVTLSCSPISGHRSVSWYQQTPGQGLQFLFEYFSETQRNKGNFPGRFSGRQFSNSRSEMNVSTLELGDSALYLCASSSPFLSGETQYFGPGTRLLVL.

V usage is TRBV9 and J usage is TRBJ1-5; D perhaps matches TRBD1 (6 bases). This CDR3 has 15 residues. Trimming pared 2 bases from V and 5 bases from J, leaving 14 bases between. Germline CDR1 is SGDLS and CDR2 is YYNGEE. The CDR3 sequence is CASSVSGVKDQPQHF. CDR3 DNA: TGTGCCAGCAGCGTCTCAGGGGTTAAAGATCAGCCCCAGCATTTT.

The CDR3 nucleotides are TGCGCCAGCAGCTTTAACACAGATACGCAGTATTTT. Translation: CASSFNTDTQYF. This chain uses TRBV5-1 with TRBJ2-3, with D uncertain. V was cut by 2 bases and J by 2 bases, with 3 bases left in between. The CDR3 sequence is 12 residues long. Germline V lookup: CDR1 SGHRS, CDR2 YFSETQ.

The V call is TRBV5-4, the J call TRBJ1-2; D perhaps matches TRBD1 (5 bases). Germline assignment: CDR1 SGHNT and CDR2 YYREEE (reference sequence). Trimming cost V 0 bases and J 8 bases, with 8 bases left between them. The CDR3 sequence is 12 residues long. The CDR3 DNA sequence: TGTGCCAGCAGCTTGGGGGGGGTCGGCTACACCTTC. It encodes CASSLGGVGYTF.

The chain uses TRBV27 and TRBJ1-1, with a tentative D call TRBD1 (6 bases). V lost 7 bases, J lost 5 bases, and 20 bases lay in between. In germline, CDR1 is MNHEY, CDR2 SMNVEV (reference sequence). This CDR3 contains 15 residues. CDR3 in amino acids: CASTKTGFGTTEAFF. Written as DNA, the CDR3 is TGTGCCAGCACCAAGACAGGTTTTGGCACGACTGAAGCTTTCTTT.

J is TRBJ2-2 and V is TRBV9, with 11 bases matching TRBD2. Germline V gene lookup returns CDR1 SGDLS and CDR2 YYNGEE. Germline trimming cut 0 bases from V and 4 bases from J; bases unmatched to any gene: 8. The CDR3 spans 18 residues. This CDR3 is CASSVGTSGGVLTGELFF. The CDR3 DNA sequence: TGTGCCAGCAGCGTAGGTACTAGCGGGGGTGTCCTCACCGGGGAGCTGTTTTTT.

The chain uses TRBV6-5 and TRBJ2-7, with D perhaps matching TRBD2 (5 bases). CDR1 and CDR2 (germline): MNHEY, SVGAGI. CDR3 length: 13 residues. V was shortened by 6 bases and J by 1 base, with 10 bases between the two germline ends. CDR3 in amino acids: CASSGILSYEQYF. DNA for the CDR3: TGTGCCAGCAGCGGGATTCTTTCCTACGAGCAGTACTTC.

The genes are TRBV5-6 and TRBJ1-6; a weak D match, TRBD1 (5 bases). The CDR3 runs to 16 residues. Trimming removed 0 bases from V and 4 bases from J, with 11 bases in between. Per the germline V gene, CDR1 is SGHDT and CDR2 is YYEEEE. CDR3 DNA sequence: TGTGCCAGCAGCTTGGTACGGGGGGGTTATAATTCACCCCTCCACTTT. Its translation is CASSLVRGGYNSPLHF.

The chain combines TRBV9 with TRBJ1-1; no definite D call. There are 13 residues in the CDR3. V was trimmed by 2 bases and J by 1 base, leaving 6 bases between them. CDR1 is SGDLS, CDR2 YYNGEE, per germline. Here the CDR3 DNA reads TGTGCCAGCAGCGTGTACAGGAACACTGAAGCTTTCTTT. It translates to CASSVYRNTEAFF.

The rearrangement uses TRBV5-1 and TRBJ2-7; 9 bases line up with TRBD2. Looked up from germline, CDR1 is SGHRS and CDR2 is YFSETQ. This CDR3 has 16 residues. Germline trimming cut 0 bases from V and 1 base from J; bases unmatched to any gene: 5. The CDR3 loop is CASSLEIAGVSYEQYF. The DNA of the CDR3 is TGCGCCAGCAGCTTGGAAATAGCGGGGGTGTCCTACGAGCAGTACTTC.

The genes are TRBV7-2 and TRBJ2-5; TRBD2 might be the D (6 bases). Germline lookup yields CDR1 SGHTA and CDR2 FQGNSA. The ends were cut back, 1 base at V and 5 bases at J, with 14 bases in the middle. The CDR3 is 15 residues long. The CDR3 DNA reads as TGTGCCAGCAGCTTAGTGCCGGGAGTGCTGGAGACCCAGTACTTC. Its translation: CASSLVPGVLETQYF.

The chain is built from TRBV4-1 and TRBJ2-2; the match to TRBD2 covers 9 bases. Germline V gene lookup returns CDR1 MGHRA and CDR2 YSYEKL. The CDR3 is 16 amino acids. V lost 0 bases, J lost 6 bases, and 5 bases stayed unmatched. The CDR3 DNA sequence: TGCGCCAGCAGCCAAGATCGGGCGGGGGGGGCCGGGGAGCTGTTTTTT. Translated, it gives CASSQDRAGGAGELFF.

V and J are TRBV9 and TRBJ2-5; tentative D call: TRBD2 (5 bases). Per the germline V gene, CDR1 is SGDLS and CDR2 is YYNGEE. Deletions cut 3 bases from V and 5 bases from J, with 14 bases between. The CDR3 spans 14 residues. CDR3 DNA: TGTGCCAGCAGCGGGTCTAGCTTCTTCGAGACCCAGTACTTC. It encodes CASSGSSFFETQYF.

Turning to this clone: One end of the junction is discordant with germline, which a read error may explain. In DNA, the CDR3 is TGTGCCGGGTCCGGGGGGCGAGGACGGGATTCGCCCCTCCACTTT. It encodes CAGSGGRGRDSPLHF. V gene TRBV30 combines with J gene TRBJ1-6, with D perhaps matching TRBD1 (6 bases). Germline V CDR1 and CDR2: GTSNPN, SVGIG (reference sequence). The CDR3 runs 15 residues.

This rearrangement joins TRBV11-2 to TRBJ1-1; D perhaps matches TRBD1 (6 bases). V shed 3 bases and J shed 1 base, with 6 bases lying between them. The CDR3 has 13 amino acids. CDR1 and CDR2 from the germline V gene are SGHAT and FQNNGV. The CDR3 spells CASSLGANTEAFF. In DNA, the CDR3 is TGTGCCAGCAGCTTGGGGGCGAACACTGAAGCTTTCTTT.

The chain carries TRBV4-3 and TRBJ1-2, with D unresolved. Germline V CDR1 and CDR2: LGHNA, YSLEER. V was cut by 0 bases and J by 4 bases, with 18 bases left in between. This CDR3 is built from 17 residues. This CDR3 is CASSQEVAESGIYGYTF. CDR3 coding DNA: TGCGCCAGCAGCCAAGAGGTAGCAGAGAGTGGCATCTATGGCTACACCTTC.

This chain uses TRBV7-2 with TRBJ2-7; 9 bases are a match to TRBD1. Unmatched junction bases numbered 9, after V lost 5 bases and J lost 7 bases. Germline CDR1 SGHTA, CDR2 FQGNSA. This CDR3 comprises 14 residues. The CDR3, as DNA: TGTGCCAGCAGCAACCGGGACAGGGTGGGAGAGCAGTACGTC. This gives the protein CASSNRDRVGEQYV.

V is TRBV5-4 and J is TRBJ2-3; tentative D call: TRBD1 (6 bases). The CDR3 runs 15 residues. The V end lost 1 base, the J end lost 5 bases, and 14 bases lay between the germline ends. CDR1 and CDR2 from the germline V gene are SGHNT and YYREEE (reference sequence). The CDR3 nucleotides read TGTGCCAGCAGCTTGCGGGATCCCAGGGGAGATACGCAGTATTTT. This gives the protein CASSLRDPRGDTQYF.

The chain combines TRBV6-1 with TRBJ1-2; D is undetermined. Trimming removed 2 bases at V and 2 bases at J, with 9 bases between. Germline CDR1 is MNHNS and CDR2 is SASEGT. This CDR3 is built from 14 residues. The CDR3 loop reads CASSEREANYGYTF. The CDR3 nucleotides read TGTGCCAGCAGTGAACGGGAGGCGAACTATGGCTACACCTTC.

J is TRBJ1-4 and V is TRBV7-2; 10 bases are a match to TRBD1. The V gene end was trimmed by 0 bases and the J gene end by 6 bases; junction bases not matched to a gene: 7. The CDR3 sequence is 17 residues long. Germline V gene lookup returns CDR1 SGHTA and CDR2 FQGNSA. CDR3 region: CASSLAPSGTGDEKLFF. The DNA for the CDR3 is TGTGCCAGCAGCTTAGCGCCCTCCGGGACAGGGGATGAAAAACTGTTTTTT.

CDR3: CASSLVRGPNTGELFF. The CDR3 nucleotides read TGTGCCAGCAGCTTAGTTAGGGGGCCCAACACCGGGGAGCTGTTTTTT. This chain links TRBV11-2 with TRBJ2-2; TRBD1 aligns across 7 bases. Germline V gene data show CDR1 as SGHAT and CDR2 as FQNNGV. The CDR3 length is 16 residues. The J segment lost 2 bases and the V segment lost 1 base, leaving 4 bases of the junction unmatched.